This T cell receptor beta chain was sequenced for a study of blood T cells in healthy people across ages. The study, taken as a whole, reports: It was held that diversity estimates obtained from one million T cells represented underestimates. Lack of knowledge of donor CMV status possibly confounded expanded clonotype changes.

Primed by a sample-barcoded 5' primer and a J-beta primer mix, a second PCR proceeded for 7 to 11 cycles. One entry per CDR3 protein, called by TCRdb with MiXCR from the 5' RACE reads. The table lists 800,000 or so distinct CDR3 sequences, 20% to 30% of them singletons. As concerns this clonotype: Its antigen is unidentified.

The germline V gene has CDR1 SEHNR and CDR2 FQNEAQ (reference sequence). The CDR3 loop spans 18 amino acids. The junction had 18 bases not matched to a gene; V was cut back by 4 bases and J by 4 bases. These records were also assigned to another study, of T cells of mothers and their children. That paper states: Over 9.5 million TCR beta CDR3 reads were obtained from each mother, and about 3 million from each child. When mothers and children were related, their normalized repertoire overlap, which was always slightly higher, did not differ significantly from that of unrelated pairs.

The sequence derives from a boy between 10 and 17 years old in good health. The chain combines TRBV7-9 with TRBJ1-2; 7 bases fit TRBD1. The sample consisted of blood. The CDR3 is CASSSTAPGQPFFYGYTF. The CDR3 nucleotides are TGTGCCAGCAGCTCCACAGCCCCGGGACAGCCTTTTTTCTATGGCTACACCTTC.